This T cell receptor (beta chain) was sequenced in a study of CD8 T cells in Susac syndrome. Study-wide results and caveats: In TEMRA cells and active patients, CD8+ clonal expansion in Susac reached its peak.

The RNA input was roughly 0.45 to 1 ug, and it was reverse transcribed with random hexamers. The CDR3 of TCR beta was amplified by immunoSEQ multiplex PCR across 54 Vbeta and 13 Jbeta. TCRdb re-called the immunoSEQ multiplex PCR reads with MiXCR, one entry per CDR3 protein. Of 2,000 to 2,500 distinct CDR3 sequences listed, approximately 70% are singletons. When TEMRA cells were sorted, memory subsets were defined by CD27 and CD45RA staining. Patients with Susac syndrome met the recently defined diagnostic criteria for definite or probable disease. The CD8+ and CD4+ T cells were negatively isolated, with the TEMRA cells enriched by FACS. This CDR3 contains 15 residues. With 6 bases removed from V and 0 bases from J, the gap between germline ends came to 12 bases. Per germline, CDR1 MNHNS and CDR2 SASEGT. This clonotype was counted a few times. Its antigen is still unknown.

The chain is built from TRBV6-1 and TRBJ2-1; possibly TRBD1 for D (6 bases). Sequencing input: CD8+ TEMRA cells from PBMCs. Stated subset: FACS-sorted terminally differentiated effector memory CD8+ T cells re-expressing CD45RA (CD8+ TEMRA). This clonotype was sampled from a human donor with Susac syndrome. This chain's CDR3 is CASSHDRSSYNEQFF. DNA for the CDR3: TGTGCCAGCAGCCACGACAGGAGCTCCTACAATGAGCAGTTCTTC.